These T cell receptor beta chains were read from a single sample in a study of T cell responses to AZD1222 COVID-19 vaccine. Here immunoSEQ multiplex PCR was the method, and the copy in TCRdb shows in-frame clones only, minus some. This sample yields around 100,000 clones, of which over 90% are seen a single time; approximately 1.7% belongs to the top ten. The source was peripheral blood, collected on day 0 of AZD1222 vaccination. These receptors were obtained from an adult in good health. The CDR3 runs from the conserved cysteine through the conserved F or W. Each record gives: V gene, clone size, D gene, J gene, CDR3 DNA, CDR3 protein. A D gene is named only where the DNA matches it firmly. The listing skips clone size in some rows; elsewhere it reads once, few, many or a size class.

TRBV7-9	-	TRBD1	TRBJ2-7	TGTGCCAGCAGCTTAGGATCCCAGGGGGCAGACGAGCAGTACTTC	CASSLGSQGADEQYF
TRBV11-3	-	TRBD1	TRBJ1-1	TGTGCCAGCAGCTCGCGACAGGGGGCTGAAGCTTTCTTT	CASSSRQGAEAFF
TRBV6-4	-	TRBD1	TRBJ1-1	TGTGCCAGAGACAGGGCCACTGAAGCTTTCTTT	CARDRATEAFF
TRBV2	-	-	TRBJ1-1	TGTGCCAGCAGTCAGGGATTTGGCACTGAAGCTTTCTTT	CASSQGFGTEAFF
TRBV5-6	-	TRBD1	TRBJ1-4	TGTGCCAGCAGCTCCGGACAGGGAGTCGCAACTAATGAAAAACTGTTTTTT	CASSSGQGVATNEKLFF
TRBV7-9	-	-	TRBJ2-3	TGTGCCAGCAGCTTCGCAGACAGCACAGATACGCAGTATTTT	CASSFADSTDTQYF
TRBV5-5	-	-	TRBJ1-2	TGTGCCAGCAGCTGGGGGAGGGACTGGACCTATGGCTACACCTTC	CASSWGRDWTYGYTF
TRBV10-1	-	-	TRBJ1-1	TGCGCCAGCAGGAAAGGAGGGTCGGACACTGAAGCTTTCTTT	CASRKGGSDTEAFF
TRBV4-1	-	-	TRBJ1-2	TGCGCCAGCAGCCAAGCTTTCCCCGGGACGCCTTTCGGCTACACCTTC	CASSQAFPGTPFGYTF
TRBV19	-	-	TRBJ1-3	TGTGCCAGTAATCGGGCAGCCTCTGGAAACACCATATATTTT	CASNRAASGNTIYF
TRBV29-1	-	TRBD2	TRBJ2-1	TGCAGCGTTGAGGCTATTCGGGAGGGCTCCTACAATGAGCAGTTCTTC	CSVEAIREGSYNEQFF
TRBV5-1	-	-	TRBJ2-2	TGCGCCAGCAGCTTGGGTCGGGAAAGGGCCGGGGAGCTGTTTTTT	CASSLGRERAGELFF
TRBV29-1	-	-	TRBJ1-1	TGCAGCGTTGAAGGAAACCCACTTTTGCATCGGAGGGCAGGCGCTTTCTTT	CSVEGNPLLHRRAGAFF
TRBV29-1	-	TRBD1	TRBJ2-2	TGCAGCGTTAGAGGACAGGGCAACACCGGGGAGCTGTTTTTT	CSVRGQGNTGELFF
TRBV5-1	once	-	TRBJ1-3	TGCGCCAGCAGCTCTGGCCCCGGGGGGCCTGGAAACACCATATATTTT	CASSSGPGGPGNTIYF
TRBV28	-	TRBD1	TRBJ1-2	TGTGCCAGCAGTACGGGACAGGGAGGCTATGGCTACACCTTC	CASSTGQGGYGYTF
TRBV9	-	-	TRBJ1-5	TGTGCCAGCAGCGTGTACAGTGACAATCAGCCCCAGCATTTT	CASSVYSDNQPQHF
TRBV12-2	-	-	TRBJ2-7	TGTGCAAGTCGCTTAAGGCAGTCCTACGAGCAGTACTTC	CASRLRQSYEQYF
TRBV27	-	-	TRBJ1-4	TGTGCCAGCAAAGCCCAAGGAAAACTGTTTTTT	CASKAQGKLFF
TRBV5-4	-	-	TRBJ1-6	TGTGCCAGCAGCTTGAGGACGGAGAATTCACCCCTCCACTTT	CASSLRTENSPLHF
TRBV5-8	-	-	TRBJ1-1	TGTGCCAGCAGCTTGGAGTACCGGGGACATGTGTCCACTGAAGCTTTCTTT	CASSLEYRGHVSTEAFF
TRBV28	-	TRBD1	TRBJ1-4	TGTGCCAGCAGTTTAAGAGACAGGGGGCGCTTAGAAAAACTGTTTTTT	CASSLRDRGRLEKLFF
TRBV28	-	-	TRBJ2-7	TGTGCCAGCAGTTTATGGGGGCCCCACGAGCAGTACTTC	CASSLWGPHEQYF
TRBV7-9	-	-	TRBJ2-3	TGTGCCAGCAACCCCTTAGAGGGCGGGAAGGTAGATACGCAGTATTTT	CASNPLEGGKVDTQYF
TRBV18	few	TRBD2	TRBJ2-7	TGTGCCAGCTCACCAGGACTAGCGGGATTTGACGAGCAGTACTTC	CASSPGLAGFDEQYF
TRBV5-1	-	TRBD1	TRBJ1-1	TGCGCCAGCAGTTATAGGGACAGGGCAGCCACTGAAGCTTTCTTT	CASSYRDRAATEAFF
TRBV12-2	-	-	TRBJ2-3	TGTGCAAGTCGCTCAGCGGGAGCAGATACGCAGTATTTT	CASRSAGADTQYF
TRBV5-1	few	-	TRBJ2-3	TGCGCCAGCAGCTTGGAAATCACAGATACGCAGTATTTT	CASSLEITDTQYF
TRBV9	-	TRBD2	TRBJ2-2	TGTGCCAGCAGCCGCCCGACTAGCGGACTAGCGAACACCGGGGAGCTGTTTTTT	CASSRPTSGLANTGELFF
TRBV9	-	TRBD2	TRBJ2-3	TGTGCCAGCAGCGTTGGACTAGCAGGGACGCAGTATTTT	CASSVGLAGTQYF
TRBV7-7	-	-	TRBJ1-5	TGTGCCAGCACCCCCGTTCGGGTTAGCAATCAGCCCCAGCATTTT	CASTPVRVSNQPQHF
TRBV4-1	-	-	TRBJ1-2	TGCGCCAGCAGCCAAGATCGTAACGAAATCTATGGCTACACCTTC	CASSQDRNEIYGYTF
TRBV19	-	-	TRBJ2-7	TGTGCCAGTAGTATCAACAGATACGAGCAGTACTTC	CASSINRYEQYF
TRBV15	-	-	TRBJ2-7	TGTGCCACCAGCAGAGATCTCTTGACAGCCGAGTACGAGCAGTACTTC	CATSRDLLTAEYEQYF
TRBV10-3	-	TRBD1	TRBJ2-7	TGTGCCATTCGGACAGGAGCCTCCTACGAGCAGTACTTC	CAIRTGASYEQYF
TRBV29-1	-	TRBD2	TRBJ2-1	TGCAGCGTTTTAGGCGGGAGGGCCAGTGAGCAGTTCTTC	CSVLGGRASEQFF
TRBV7-3	-	-	TRBJ2-3	TGTGCCAGCAGCTTAACGGCCTCTACAGATACGCAGTATTTT	CASSLTASTDTQYF
TRBV19	-	TRBD1	TRBJ1-1	TGTGCCAGCAGAGGGGTACAGGGGGCGCGTCTTGAAGCTTTCTTT	CASRGVQGARLEAFF
TRBV27	-	-	TRBJ2-1	TGTGCCAGCAGTTCCGGGAGCTACAATGAGCAGTTCTTC	CASSSGSYNEQFF
TRBV7-9	few	-	TRBJ1-2	TGTGCCAGCAGCTCCAGCACGACGGTGAACTATGGCTACACCTTC	CASSSSTTVNYGYTF